Shown below are 3 T cell receptor beta chains from a single sample sequenced in a study of OX40 agonist ivuxolimab in advanced cancers. Clones were read by immunoSEQ multiplex PCR, and TCRdb kept only the in-frame ones, dropping some. The sample shows under 80,000 clones, 85% to 90% of them seen only once. The source was CD4+ or CD8+ T cells sorted from blood, collected in a trial of the OX40 agonist ivuxolimab. These receptors were collected from an adult with an advanced solid tumor such as melanoma, head and neck, liver or kidney cancer.

The chain has TRBV11-3 and TRBJ2-4; perhaps TRBD2 as D (6 bases). The CDR3 loop spans 15 amino acids. Between the trimmed V and J ends, which lost 5 bases and 3 bases, there was a span of 14 bases. CDR1 and CDR2 from the germline V gene are SGHNT and YENEEA. The CDR3 region has the DNA TGTGCCAGCAGCCACTTCGAGGACTACAAAAACATTCAGTACTTC. Residues: CASSHFEDYKNIQYF.

A single count supports this clone. The J gene is TRBJ1-5, the V gene TRBV6-5; D is uncertain. Germline values: CDR1 MNHEY, CDR2 SVGAGI. This CDR3 is 16 amino acids long. The germline V and J ends were trimmed by 4 bases and 4 bases, with 17 bases remaining between them. The CDR3 region is CASSFETGFGNQPQHF. Here the CDR3 DNA reads TGTGCCAGCAGTTTCGAGACGGGGTTCGGGAATCAGCCCCAGCATTTT.

The genes are TRBV11-2 and TRBJ1-1, with TRBD1 matching 7 bases. Trimming removed 5 bases from V and 4 bases from J; junction bases left unmatched: 13. The CDR3 is made up of 16 amino acids. CDR1 and CDR2 from the germline V gene are SGHAT and FQNNGV. CDR3 DNA sequence: TGTGCCAGCAGCCACACGTATAGGGGGCTGGGCACTGAAGCTTTCTTT. Translation: CASSHTYRGLGTEAFF.